This T cell receptor beta chain emerged from a study of T cell repertoires in cytomegalovirus infection. Whole-study context: Public TCR beta signature analysis indicated the presence of both CMV infection and matching HLA type.

Via MiXCR, TCRdb re-called the reads, giving one row per CDR3 protein. The sample holds 200,000 to 300,000 distinct CDR3 sequences; around 9% are singletons and the top ten take over 13%. A few counts support this clonotype. V was pared by 7 bases and J by 2 bases, with 16 bases between. There are 14 residues in the CDR3. The V gene's germline CDR1 is SGHDT and CDR2 YYEEEE. Sequencing was performed on PBMCs. This chain connects TRBV5-6 to TRBJ2-7; D unresolved. The clonotype comes from a human donor in good health (CMV status not recorded). Some clones in this sample may be carry-over from other donors' samples. The CDR3 reads CASCLSDGTYEQYF. As DNA, the CDR3 is TGTGCCAGCTGCCTCAGTGACGGAACCTACGAGCAGTACTTC.